This TCR beta chain derives from a study of CD8+ T cells in alopecia areata. Treatment here: oral pan-JAK inhibitor, 5-10 mg twice daily. Researchers took lesional scalp punch biopsies and peripheral blood from people who were alopecia areata patients. Sequencing used cDNA as its template, made by extracting RNA and reverse transcribing it. The data were produced by immunoSEQ multiplex PCR, yet TCRdb's version contains in-frame clones alone and is incomplete. The table lists 150,000 to 200,000 clones, roughly 60% of them singletons. This TCR derives from a human donor with alopecia areata. This material consisted of CD4+ T cells sorted from blood, taken at week 24, from a patient treated with tofacitinib.

The CDR3 DNA follows: TGCAGGGGGGACAGAGCTATGAACACTGAAGCTTTCTTT. Translated, it gives CRGDRAMNTEAFF. V gene TRBV29-1 combines with J gene TRBJ1-1, with TRBD1 identical over 7 bases. Germline CDR1 and CDR2: SQVTM and ANQGSEA. The CDR3 has 13 amino acids.